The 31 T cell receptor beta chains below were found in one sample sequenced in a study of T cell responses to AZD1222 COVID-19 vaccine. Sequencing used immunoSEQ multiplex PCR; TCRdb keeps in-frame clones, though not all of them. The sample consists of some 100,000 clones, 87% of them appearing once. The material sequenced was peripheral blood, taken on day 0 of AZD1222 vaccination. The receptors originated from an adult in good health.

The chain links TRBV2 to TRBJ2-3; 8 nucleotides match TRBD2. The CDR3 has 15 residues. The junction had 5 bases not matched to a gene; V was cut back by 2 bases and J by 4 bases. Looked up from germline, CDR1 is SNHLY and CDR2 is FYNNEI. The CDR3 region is CASSEQREPADTQYF. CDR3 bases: TGTGCCAGCAGTGAACAGCGGGAGCCTGCAGATACGCAGTATTTT.

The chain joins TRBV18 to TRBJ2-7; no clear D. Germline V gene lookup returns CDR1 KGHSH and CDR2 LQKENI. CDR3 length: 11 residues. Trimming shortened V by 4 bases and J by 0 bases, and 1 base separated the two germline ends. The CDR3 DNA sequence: TGTGCCAGCTCACTCTCCTACGAGCAGTACTTC. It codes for CASSLSYEQYF. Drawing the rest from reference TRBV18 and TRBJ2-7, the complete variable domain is NAGVMQNPRHLVRRRGQEARLRCSPMKGHSHVYWYRQLPEEGLKFMVYLQKENIIDESGMPKERFSAEFPKEGPSILRIQQVVRGDSAAYFCASSLSYEQYFGPGTRLTVT.

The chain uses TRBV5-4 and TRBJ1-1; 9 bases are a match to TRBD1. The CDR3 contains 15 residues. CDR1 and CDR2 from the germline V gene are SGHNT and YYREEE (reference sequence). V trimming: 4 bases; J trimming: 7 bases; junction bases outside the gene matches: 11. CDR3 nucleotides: TGTGCCAGCAGCGAAAACAGGGGGCGCCGGGTTGAAGCTTTCTTT. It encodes CASSENRGRRVEAFF.

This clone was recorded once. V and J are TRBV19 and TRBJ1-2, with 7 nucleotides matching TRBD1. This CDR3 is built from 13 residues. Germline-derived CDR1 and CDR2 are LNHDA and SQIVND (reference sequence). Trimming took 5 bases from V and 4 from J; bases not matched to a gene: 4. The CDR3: CASSVEGAYGYTF. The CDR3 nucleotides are TGTGCCAGTAGTGTTGAGGGGGCCTATGGCTACACCTTC.

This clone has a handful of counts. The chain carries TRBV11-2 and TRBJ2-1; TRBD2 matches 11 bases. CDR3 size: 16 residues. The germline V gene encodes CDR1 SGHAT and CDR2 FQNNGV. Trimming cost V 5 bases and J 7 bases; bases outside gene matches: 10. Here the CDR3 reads CASSGLSGRARNEQFF. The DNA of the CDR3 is TGTGCCAGCAGCGGACTTAGCGGGAGGGCCCGGAATGAGCAGTTCTTC.

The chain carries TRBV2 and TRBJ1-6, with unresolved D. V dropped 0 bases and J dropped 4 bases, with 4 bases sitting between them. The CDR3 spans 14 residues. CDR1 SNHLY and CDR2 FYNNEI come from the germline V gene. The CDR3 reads CASSEAAYNSPLHF. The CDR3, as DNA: TGTGCCAGCAGTGAAGCCGCATATAATTCACCCCTCCACTTT.

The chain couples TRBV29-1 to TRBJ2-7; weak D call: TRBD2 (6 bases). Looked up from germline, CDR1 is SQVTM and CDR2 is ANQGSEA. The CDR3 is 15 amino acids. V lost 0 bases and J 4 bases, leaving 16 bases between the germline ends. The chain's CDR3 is CSVEDSAEGSYEQYF. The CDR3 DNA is TGCAGCGTTGAAGACTCGGCGGAGGGTTCGTACGAGCAGTACTTC.

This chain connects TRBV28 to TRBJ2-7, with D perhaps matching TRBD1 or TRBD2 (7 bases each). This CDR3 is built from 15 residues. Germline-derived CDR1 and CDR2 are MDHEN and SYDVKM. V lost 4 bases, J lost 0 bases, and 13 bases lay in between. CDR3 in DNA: TGTGCCAGCAGTTCGAGCGGGACAGTCTCCTACGAGCAGTACTTC. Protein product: CASSSSGTVSYEQYF. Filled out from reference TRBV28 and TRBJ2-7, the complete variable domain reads DVKVTQSSRYLVKRTGEKVFLECVQDMDHENMFWYRQDPGLGLRLIYFSYDVKMKEKGDIPEGYSVSREKKERFSLILESASTNQTSMYLCASSSSGTVSYEQYFGPGTRLTVT.

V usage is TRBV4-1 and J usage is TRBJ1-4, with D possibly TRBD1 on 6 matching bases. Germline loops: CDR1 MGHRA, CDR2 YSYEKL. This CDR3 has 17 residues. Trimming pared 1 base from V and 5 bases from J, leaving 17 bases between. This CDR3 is CASSQALGEGENEKLFF. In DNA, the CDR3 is TGCGCCAGCAGCCAAGCCCTGGGGGAGGGGGAGAATGAAAAACTGTTTTTT.

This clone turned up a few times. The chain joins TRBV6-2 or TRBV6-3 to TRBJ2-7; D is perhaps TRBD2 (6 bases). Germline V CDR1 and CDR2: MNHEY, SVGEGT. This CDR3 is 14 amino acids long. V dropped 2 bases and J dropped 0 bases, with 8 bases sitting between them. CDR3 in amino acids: CASSYGTFSYEQYF. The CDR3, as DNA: TGTGCCAGCAGTTACGGGACTTTCTCCTACGAGCAGTACTTC.

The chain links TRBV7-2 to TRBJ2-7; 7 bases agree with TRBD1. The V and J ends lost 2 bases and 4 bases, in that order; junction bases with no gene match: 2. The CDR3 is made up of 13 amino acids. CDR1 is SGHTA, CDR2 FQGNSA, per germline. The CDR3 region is CASSLPQGYEQYF. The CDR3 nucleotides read TGTGCCAGCAGCTTACCACAGGGGTACGAGCAGTACTTC.

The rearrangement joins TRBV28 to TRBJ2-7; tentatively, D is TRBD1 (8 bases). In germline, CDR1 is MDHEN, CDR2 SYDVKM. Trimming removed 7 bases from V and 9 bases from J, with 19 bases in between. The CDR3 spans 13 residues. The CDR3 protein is CASTVQGGSGQYF. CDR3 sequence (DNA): TGTGCCAGCACCGTACAGGGGGGGTCTGGGCAGTACTTC.

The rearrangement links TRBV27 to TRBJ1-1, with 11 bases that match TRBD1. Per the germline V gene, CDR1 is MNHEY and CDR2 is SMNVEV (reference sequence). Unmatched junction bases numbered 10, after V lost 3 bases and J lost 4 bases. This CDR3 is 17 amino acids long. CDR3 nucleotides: TGTGCCAGCAGTTTGGGGACAGGGGGTTTCTCAGTCACTGAAGCTTTCTTT. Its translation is CASSLGTGGFSVTEAFF.

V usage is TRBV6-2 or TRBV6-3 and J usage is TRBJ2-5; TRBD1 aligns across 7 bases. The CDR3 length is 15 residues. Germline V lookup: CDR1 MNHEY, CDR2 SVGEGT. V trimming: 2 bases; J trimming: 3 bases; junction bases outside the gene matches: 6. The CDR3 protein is CASSYPRQGEETQYF. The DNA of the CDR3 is TGTGCCAGCAGTTACCCGAGACAGGGAGAAGAGACCCAGTACTTC.

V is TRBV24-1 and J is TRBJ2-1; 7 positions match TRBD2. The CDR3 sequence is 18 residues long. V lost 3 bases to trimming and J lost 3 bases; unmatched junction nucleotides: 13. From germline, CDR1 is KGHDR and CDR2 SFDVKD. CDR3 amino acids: CATSDADSGGSFYNEQFF. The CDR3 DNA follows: TGTGCCACCAGTGATGCAGATTCGGGGGGATCGTTCTACAATGAGCAGTTCTTC.

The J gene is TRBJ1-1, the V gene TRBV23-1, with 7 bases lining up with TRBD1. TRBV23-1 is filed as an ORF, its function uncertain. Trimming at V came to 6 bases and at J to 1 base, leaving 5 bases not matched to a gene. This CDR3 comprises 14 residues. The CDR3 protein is CASREGAGNTEAFF. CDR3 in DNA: TGCGCCAGCAGAGAGGGGGCAGGGAACACTGAAGCTTTCTTT.

The CDR3 region is CASSALTGNRYNSPLHF. CDR3 bases: TGTGCCAGCAGCGCCCTGACAGGGAACCGCTATAATTCACCCCTCCACTTT. The rearrangement joins TRBV7-2 to TRBJ1-6; 7 bases agree with TRBD1. CDR1 and CDR2 (germline): SGHTA, FQGNSA. V dropped 5 bases and J dropped 3; count of bases not matched to a gene: 10. This CDR3 has 17 amino acids.

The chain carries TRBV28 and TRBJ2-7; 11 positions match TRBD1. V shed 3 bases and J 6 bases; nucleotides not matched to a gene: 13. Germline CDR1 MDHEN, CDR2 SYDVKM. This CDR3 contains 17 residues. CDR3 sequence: CASSLEGQGAIEGEQYF. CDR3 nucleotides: TGTGCCAGCAGTTTGGAAGGACAGGGGGCAATCGAAGGCGAGCAGTACTTC.

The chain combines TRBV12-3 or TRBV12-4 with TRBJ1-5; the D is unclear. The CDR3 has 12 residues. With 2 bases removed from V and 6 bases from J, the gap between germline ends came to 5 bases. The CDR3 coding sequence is TGTGCCAGCAGTTTAACAAGTCAGCCCCAGCATTTT. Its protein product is CASSLTSQPQHF.

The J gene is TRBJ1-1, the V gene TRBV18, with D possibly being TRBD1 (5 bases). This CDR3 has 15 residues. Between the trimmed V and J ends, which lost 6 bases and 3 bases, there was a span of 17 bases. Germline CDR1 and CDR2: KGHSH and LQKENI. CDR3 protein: CASSWGRVRHTEAFF. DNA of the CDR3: TGTGCCAGCTCGTGGGGCAGGGTAAGGCACACTGAAGCTTTCTTT.

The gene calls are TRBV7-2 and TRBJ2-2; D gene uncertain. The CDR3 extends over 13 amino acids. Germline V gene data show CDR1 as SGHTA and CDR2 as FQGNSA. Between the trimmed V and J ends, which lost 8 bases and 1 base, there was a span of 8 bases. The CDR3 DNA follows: TGTGCCAGCCTTTCTAGGAACACCGGGGAGCTGTTTTTT. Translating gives CASLSRNTGELFF.

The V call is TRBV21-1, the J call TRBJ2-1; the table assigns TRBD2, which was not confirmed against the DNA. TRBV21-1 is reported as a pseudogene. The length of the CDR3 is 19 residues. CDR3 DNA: TGTGCCAGCAGCACTGGTCTTGTAGGGAGGGCCAACCGGGGCAATGAGCAGTTCTTC. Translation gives CASSTGLVGRANRGNEQFF.

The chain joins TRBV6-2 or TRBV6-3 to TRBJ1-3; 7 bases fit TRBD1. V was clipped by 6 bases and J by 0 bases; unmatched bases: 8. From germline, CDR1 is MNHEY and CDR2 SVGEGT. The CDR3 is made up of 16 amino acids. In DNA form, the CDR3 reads TGTGCCAGCAGCAGGATAAGGGACAGCTCTGGAAACACCATATATTTT. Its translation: CASSRIRDSSGNTIYF.

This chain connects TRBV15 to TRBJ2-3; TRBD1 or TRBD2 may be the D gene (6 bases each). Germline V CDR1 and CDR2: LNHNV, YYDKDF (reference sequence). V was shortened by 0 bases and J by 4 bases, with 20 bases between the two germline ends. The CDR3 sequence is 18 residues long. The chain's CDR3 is CATSRDSNQLGGSDTQYF. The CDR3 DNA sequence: TGTGCCACCAGCAGAGATTCTAACCAATTAGGGGGGTCAGATACGCAGTATTTT.

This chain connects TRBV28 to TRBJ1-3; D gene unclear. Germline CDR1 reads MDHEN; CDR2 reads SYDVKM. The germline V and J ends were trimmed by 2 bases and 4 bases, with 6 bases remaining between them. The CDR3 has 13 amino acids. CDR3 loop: CASSLGQGNTIYF. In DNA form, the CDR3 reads TGTGCCAGCAGTTTAGGTCAGGGAAACACCATATATTTT.

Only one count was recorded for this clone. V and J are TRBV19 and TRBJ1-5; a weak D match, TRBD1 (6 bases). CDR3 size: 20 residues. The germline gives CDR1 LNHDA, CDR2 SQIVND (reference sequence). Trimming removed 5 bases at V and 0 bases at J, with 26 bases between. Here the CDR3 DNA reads TGTGCCAGTAGTGCCCAGGACAGAACCCCAGGGATGGGTAGCAATCAGCCCCAGCATTTT. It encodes CASSAQDRTPGMGSNQPQHF.

The CDR3 loop reads CAWSVPPADTQYF. The CDR3 DNA sequence: TGTGCCTGGAGTGTACCCCCGGCAGATACGCAGTATTTT. This chain links TRBV30 with TRBJ2-3, with D uncertain. The CDR3 is 13 residues long. Trimming stripped 0 bases from V and 4 bases from J, with 8 bases between. Germline V gene data show CDR1 as GTSNPN and CDR2 as SVGIG (reference sequence).

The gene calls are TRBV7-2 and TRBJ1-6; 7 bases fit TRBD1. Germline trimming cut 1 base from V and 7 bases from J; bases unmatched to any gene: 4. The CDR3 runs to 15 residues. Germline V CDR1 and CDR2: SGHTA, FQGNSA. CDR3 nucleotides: TGTGCCAGCAGCTTAGTGGGGGACAGAAATTCACCCCTCCACTTT. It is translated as CASSLVGDRNSPLHF. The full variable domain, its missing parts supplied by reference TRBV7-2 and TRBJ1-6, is GAGVSQSPSNKVTEKGKDVELRCDPISGHTALYWYRQSLGQGLEFLIYFQGNSAPDKSGLPSDRFSAERTGGSVSTLTIQRTQQEDSAVYLCASSLVGDRNSPLHFGNGTRLTVT.

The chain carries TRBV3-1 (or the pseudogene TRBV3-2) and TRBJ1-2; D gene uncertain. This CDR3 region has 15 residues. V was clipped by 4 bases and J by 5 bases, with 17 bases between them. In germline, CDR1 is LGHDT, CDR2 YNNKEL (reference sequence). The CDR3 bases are TGTGCCAGCAGCCCCACCAGGAACACTGGGTATGGCTACACCTTC. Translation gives CASSPTRNTGYGYTF.

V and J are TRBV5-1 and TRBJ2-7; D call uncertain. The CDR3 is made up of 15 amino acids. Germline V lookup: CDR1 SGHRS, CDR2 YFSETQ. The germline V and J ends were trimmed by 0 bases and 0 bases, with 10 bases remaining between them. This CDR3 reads CASSLGGFSSYEQYF. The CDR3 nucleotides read TGCGCCAGCAGCTTGGGTGGGTTTAGCTCCTACGAGCAGTACTTC.

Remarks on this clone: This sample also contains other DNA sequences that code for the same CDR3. Here the CDR3 DNA reads TGTGCCAGCAGCTTGGACAGTTATGGCTACACCTTC. The encoded protein is CASSLDSYGYTF. The rearrangement links TRBV5-4 to TRBJ1-2; D remains unclear. This CDR3 region has 12 residues. The V end lost 0 bases, the J end lost 5 bases, and 5 bases lay between the germline ends. Germline CDR1 and CDR2: SGHNT and YYREEE (reference sequence).